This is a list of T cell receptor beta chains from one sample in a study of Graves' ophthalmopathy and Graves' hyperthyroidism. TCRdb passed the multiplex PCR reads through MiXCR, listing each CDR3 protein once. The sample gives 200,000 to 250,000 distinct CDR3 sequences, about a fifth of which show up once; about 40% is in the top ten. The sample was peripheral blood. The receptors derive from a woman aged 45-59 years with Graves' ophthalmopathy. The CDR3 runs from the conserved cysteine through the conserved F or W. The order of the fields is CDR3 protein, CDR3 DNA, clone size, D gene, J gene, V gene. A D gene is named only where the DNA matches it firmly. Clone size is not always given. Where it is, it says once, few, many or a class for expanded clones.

CDR3: CASSFPTGVSPLHF
DNA: TGTGCCAGCAGTTTCCCTACGGGCGTTTCACCCCTCCACTTT
size: many
D: .
J: TRBJ1-6
V: TRBV28

CDR3: CASGLVYGTSGRVSSTDTQYF
DNA: TGTGCTAGTGGTTTGGTATACGGGACTAGCGGGAGGGTATCTAGCACAGATACGCAGTATTTT
size: few
D: TRBD2
J: TRBJ2-3
V: TRBV12-5

CDR3: CASSYRLQGGSSPLHF
DNA: TGTGCCAGCAGTTACCGCTTACAGGGAGGTAGCTCACCCCTCCACTTT
size: many
D: .
J: TRBJ1-6
V: TRBV6-5

CDR3: CSVQSNTYEQYF
DNA: TGCAGCGTCCAGTCAAACACCTACGAGCAGTACTTC
size: many
D: .
J: TRBJ2-7
V: TRBV29-1

CDR3: CASSATRDNSYEQYF
DNA: TGCGCCAGCAGCGCCACCCGGGACAACTCCTACGAGCAGTACTTC
size: .
D: .
J: TRBJ2-7
V: TRBV5-1

CDR3: CAWSVQAGYYGYTF
DNA: TGTGCCTGGAGTGTACAGGCAGGATACTATGGCTACACCTTC
size: many
D: .
J: TRBJ1-2
V: TRBV30

CDR3: CASGQGQGATEAFF
DNA: TGTGCCAGCGGGCAGGGACAGGGGGCCACTGAAGCTTTCTTT
size: many
D: TRBD1
J: TRBJ1-1
V: TRBV12-3/TRBV12-4

CDR3: CASSEAGRVGGYTF
DNA: TGTGCCAGCAGTGAGGCGGGTAGGGTAGGTGGCTACACCTTC
size: many
D: .
J: TRBJ1-2
V: TRBV6-1

CDR3: CASSKGTVLNNEQFF
DNA: TGTGCCAGTAGTAAGGGGACAGTCCTTAACAATGAGCAGTTCTTC
size: many
D: TRBD1
J: TRBJ2-1
V: TRBV19

CDR3: CASKDRRQETQYF
DNA: TGTGCCAGCAAAGACAGGCGCCAAGAGACCCAGTACTTC
size: many
D: .
J: TRBJ2-5
V: TRBV2

CDR3: CASSPAKRQTYEQYF
DNA: TGTGCCAGCTCACCCGCTAAACGACAAACCTACGAGCAGTACTTC
size: .
D: .
J: TRBJ2-7
V: TRBV18

CDR3: CASSPRLAGVDEQYF
DNA: TGCGCCAGCAGTCCTAGACTAGCGGGAGTCGACGAGCAGTACTTC
size: many
D: TRBD2
J: TRBJ2-7
V: TRBV4-1

CDR3: CASSRDRGRTF
DNA: TGTGCCAGCAGCCGGGACAGGGGACGCACCTTC
size: .
D: TRBD1
J: TRBJ1-2
V: TRBV5-6

CDR3: CASRGVAGWGLSYNEQFF
DNA: TGTGCCAGCAGGGGAGTAGCGGGATGGGGGCTCTCCTACAATGAGCAGTTCTTC
size: many
D: TRBD2
J: TRBJ2-1
V: TRBV6-2/TRBV6-3

CDR3: CSVVGQYEQYF
DNA: TGCAGCGTTGTCGGGCAATACGAGCAGTACTTC
size: many
D: .
J: TRBJ2-7
V: TRBV29-1

CDR3: CASNPGGTVSIQYF
DNA: TGTGCCAGCAACCCTGGCGGGACGGTTAGCATTCAGTACTTC
size: .
D: .
J: TRBJ2-4
V: TRBV12-3/TRBV12-4